A single sample is the source of the 2 T cell receptor beta chains below, sequenced in a study of identical twins. Each CDR3 protein gets one entry after TCRdb re-called the 5' RACE reads with MiXCR. In the table there are 400,000 to 500,000 distinct CDR3 sequences, about 18% of which are singletons. Sequencing was done on a sample of naive T cells sorted from blood. The source of these receptors is a man between 45 and 60 years old in good health.

The V and J genes are TRBV9 and TRBJ2-1; D might be TRBD1 (6 bases). The CDR3 is 14 amino acids. Looked up from germline, CDR1 is SGDLS and CDR2 is YYNGEE. The germline V and J ends were trimmed by 3 bases and 2 bases, with 9 bases remaining between them. CDR3: CASSAGGAYNEQFF. In DNA, the CDR3 is TGTGCCAGCAGCGCTGGGGGCGCCTACAATGAGCAGTTCTTC.

This clonotype was observed a few times. V is TRBV20-1 and J is TRBJ2-7; the match to TRBD2 covers 9 bases. CDR3 length: 16 amino acids. Germline V gives CDR1 DFQATT, CDR2 SNEGSKA (reference sequence). Trimming took 1 base from V and 1 from J; bases not matched to a gene: 8. The chain's CDR3 is CSARVPRGGVSYEQYF. In nucleotides, the CDR3 is TGCAGTGCTAGAGTGCCCCGCGGGGGGGTGTCCTACGAGCAGTACTTC.